This TCR beta chain was observed in a study of blood T cell repertoires in COVID-19. Overall study context: Samples of COVID-19 (acute and convalescent) were obtained from the United States, Italy and Spain. Sources were T cells, B-cell-depleted T cells, or PBMCs; the material itself was cDNA or gDNA.

The CDR3 covers 13 residues. V shed 2 bases and J shed 0 bases, with 4 bases lying between them. Germline CDR1 SGHNT, CDR2 YENEEA. Original methodology: From reference gene primer amplification, estimates of nucleated cell counts were derived. Only in-frame clones appear in the TCRdb table, and some are missing; sequencing was by immunoSEQ multiplex PCR. The DNA gave D and trimming, while V, J and clone size come from that table. The sample contains about 44,000 clones, 80% to 90% of which appear only once. Sequencing input: peripheral blood. The V gene is TRBV11-3, the J gene TRBJ1-1; D gene uncertain. This sequence was found in a human donor in a cohort sampled during active COVID-19. The chain's CDR3 is CASSLRLNTEAFF. As DNA, the CDR3 is TGTGCCAGCAGCTTACGTCTGAACACTGAAGCTTTCTTT.